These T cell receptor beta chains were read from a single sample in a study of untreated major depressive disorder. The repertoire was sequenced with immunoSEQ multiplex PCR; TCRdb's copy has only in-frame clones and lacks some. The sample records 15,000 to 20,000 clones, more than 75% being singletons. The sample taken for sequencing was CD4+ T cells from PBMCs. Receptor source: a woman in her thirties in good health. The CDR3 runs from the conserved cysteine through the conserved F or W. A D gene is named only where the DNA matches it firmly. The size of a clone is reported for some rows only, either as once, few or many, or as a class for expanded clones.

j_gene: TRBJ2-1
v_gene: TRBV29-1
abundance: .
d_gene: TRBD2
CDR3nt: TGCAGCGTTGAACCCCCTAGCGGGACCTCCTACAATGAGCAGTTCTTC
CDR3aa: CSVEPPSGTSYNEQFF

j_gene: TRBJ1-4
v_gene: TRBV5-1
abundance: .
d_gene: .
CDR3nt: TGCGCCAGCAGCCCGCGGGGGGGGGCGAGTGAAAAACTGTTTTTT
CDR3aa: CASSPRGGASEKLFF

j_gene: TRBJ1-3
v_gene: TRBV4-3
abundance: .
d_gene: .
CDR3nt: TGCGCCAGCAGCCAAGTTCTAAGCTCTGGAAACACCATATATTTT
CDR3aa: CASSQVLSSGNTIYF

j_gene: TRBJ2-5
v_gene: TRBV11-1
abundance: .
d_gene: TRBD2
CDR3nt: TGTGCCAGCAGCTTACGGGCTAGCGGTCAAGAGACCCAGTACTTC
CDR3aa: CASSLRASGQETQYF

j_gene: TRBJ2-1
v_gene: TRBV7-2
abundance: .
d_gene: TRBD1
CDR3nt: TGTGCCAGCAGCCCGTACCGGGACAGGGGTCGGAATGAGCAGTTCTTC
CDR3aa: CASSPYRDRGRNEQFF

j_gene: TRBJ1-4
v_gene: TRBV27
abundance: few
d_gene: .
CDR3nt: TGTGCCAGCAGTTTTGCGGGGGCAACTAATGAAAAACTGTTTTTT
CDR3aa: CASSFAGATNEKLFF

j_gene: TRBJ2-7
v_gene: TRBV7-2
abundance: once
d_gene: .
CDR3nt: TGTGCCAGCAGCCTGGGGCCAGATCCCTACGAGCAGTACTTC
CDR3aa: CASSLGPDPYEQYF

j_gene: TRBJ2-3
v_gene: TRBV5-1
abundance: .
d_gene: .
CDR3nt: TGCGCCAGCAGCTTGCGTCTGAGCGGAAACACAGATACGCAGTATTTT
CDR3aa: CASSLRLSGNTDTQYF

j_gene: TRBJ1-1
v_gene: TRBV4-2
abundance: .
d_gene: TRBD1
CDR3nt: TGTGCCAGCAGCCAAGTGGGACAGAACATGAACACTGAAGCTTTCTTT
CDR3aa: CASSQVGQNMNTEAFF

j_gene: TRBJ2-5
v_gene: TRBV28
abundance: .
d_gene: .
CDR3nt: TGTGCCAGCAGGGGACGGAGTATAGTAGAAGAGACCCAGTACTTC
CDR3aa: CASRGRSIVEETQYF

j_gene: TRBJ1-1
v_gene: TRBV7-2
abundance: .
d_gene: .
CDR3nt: TGTGCCAGCAGCTTAGGGGCGGCAGGGGAGGCTTTCTTT
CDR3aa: CASSLGAAGEAFF

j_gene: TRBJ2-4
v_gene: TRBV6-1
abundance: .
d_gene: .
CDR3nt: TGTGCCAGCAGTGAAGGACCCCGAACGGGATTC
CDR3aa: CASSEGPRTGF

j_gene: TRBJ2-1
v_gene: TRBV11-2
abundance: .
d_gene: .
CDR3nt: TGTGCCAGCAGCTTAGAGCCTGGGGGGCTGAATGAGCAGTTCTTC
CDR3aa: CASSLEPGGLNEQFF

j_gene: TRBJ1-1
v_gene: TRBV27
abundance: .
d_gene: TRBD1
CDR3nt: TGTGCCAGCAGTCCCGGACAGGGGGCGAGGGCTGAAGCTTTCTTT
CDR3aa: CASSPGQGARAEAFF

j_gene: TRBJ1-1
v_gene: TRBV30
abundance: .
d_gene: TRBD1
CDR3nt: TGTGCCTGGGGTGGGGGGACAGGGGGCAGAGGAGCTTTCTTT
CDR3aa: CAWGGGTGGRGAFF